This T cell receptor beta chain originates from a study of T cells in Graves' hyperthyroidism and ophthalmopathy. This clonotype showed up many times. The study left out patients who had uncontrolled infection, other autoimmune disease, pregnancy or lactation. Looked up from germline, CDR1 is MDHEN and CDR2 is SYDVKM. Trimming stripped 6 bases from V and 1 base from J, with 13 bases between. The CDR3 has 15 amino acids. TCR beta CDR3 regions were amplified from RNA transcripts. The HTBI set primed first-round TCR CDR3 RT-PCR. From the multiplex PCR reads, TCRdb called clonotypes with MiXCR, one entry per CDR3 protein. The profile shows roughly 740,000 distinct CDR3 sequences, 16% of them singletons.

Specimen: blood. J is TRBJ2-1 and V is TRBV28; D is tentatively TRBD1 or TRBD2 (5 bases each). This TCR was recovered from a man aged 18 to 29 with Graves' hyperthyroidism. The CDR3 is CASRPSGRSYNEQFF. DNA for the CDR3: TGTGCCAGCAGGCCCTCGGGGCGGTCCTACAATGAGCAGTTCTTC.